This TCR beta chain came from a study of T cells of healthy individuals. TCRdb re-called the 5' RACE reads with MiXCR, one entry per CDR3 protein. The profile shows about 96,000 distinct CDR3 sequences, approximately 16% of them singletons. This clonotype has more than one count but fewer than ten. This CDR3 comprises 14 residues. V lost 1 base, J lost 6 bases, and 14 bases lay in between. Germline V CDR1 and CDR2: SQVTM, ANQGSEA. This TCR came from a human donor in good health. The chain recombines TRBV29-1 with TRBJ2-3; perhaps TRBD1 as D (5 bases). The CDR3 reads CSVEVDRPGDTQYF. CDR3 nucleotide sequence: TGCAGCGTTGAAGTCGATCGACCAGGGGATACGCAGTATTTT.